Shown below are 14 T cell receptor beta chains from a single sample sequenced in a study of cytomegalovirus exposure and HLA in healthy donors. Both 60 Vbeta primers and 13 Jbeta primers went into the PCR. TCRdb's table, derived via immunoSEQ multiplex PCR, lists solely in-frame clones and lacks some. Of 110,000 to 150,000 clones listed, around 73% are singletons. Sequencing was done on a sample of PBMCs. The receptors were gathered from a female donor in good health and CMV-seronegative.

This clone turned up a few times. J is TRBJ1-1 and V is TRBV10-1; D is possibly TRBD1 (6 bases). V lost 0 bases and J lost 5, with 16 bases in between. The CDR3 length is 16 residues. Germline assignment: CDR1 WNHNN and CDR2 SYGVQD (reference sequence). CDR3 bases: TGCGCCAGCAGTGAGTCGGCTCTGGGGGCTGGGACTGAAGCTTTCTTT. Its translation: CASSESALGAGTEAFF.

There are a few counts of this clone. This rearrangement joins TRBV25-1 to TRBJ2-1; 7 bases agree with TRBD1. This CDR3 spans 13 amino acids. Germline V gene sequence: CDR1 MGHDK, CDR2 SYGVNS. The V gene end was trimmed by 9 bases and the J gene end by 8 bases; junction bases not matched to a gene: 10. The chain's CDR3 is CASRQGAYDEQFF. CDR3 bases: TGTGCCAGTCGACAGGGAGCTTATGATGAGCAGTTCTTC.

V is TRBV5-6 and J is TRBJ2-7; 10 bases agree with TRBD1. Germline loops: CDR1 SGHDT, CDR2 YYEEEE. J lost 1 base, V lost 4 bases, and 5 bases had no gene match. The CDR3 totals 15 residues. For the CDR3, the DNA is TGTGCCAGCAGCCGCGGGACAGGGGTGTCCTACGAGCAGTACTTC. This gives the protein CASSRGTGVSYEQYF.

The rearrangement joins TRBV10-2 to TRBJ2-7; 7 bases map to TRBD2. Germline-derived CDR1 and CDR2 are WSHSY and SAAADI. The CDR3 covers 15 residues. V shed 0 bases, J shed 0 bases, and the junction held 2 bases outside the gene matches. This CDR3 reads CASSESLAVSYEQYF. CDR3 nucleotides: TGCGCCAGCAGTGAGTCCCTAGCGGTCTCCTACGAGCAGTACTTC.

The chain links TRBV5-1 to TRBJ2-1, with a weak D call TRBD1 (6 bases). Trimming cost V 3 bases and J 1 base, with 11 bases left between them. CDR1 and CDR2 from the germline V gene are SGHRS and YFSETQ. This CDR3 is built from 15 residues. CDR3 DNA sequence: TGCGCCAGCAGCTCTGAGGGGGATTCCTACAATGAGCAGTTCTTC. Protein sequence: CASSSEGDSYNEQFF.

This clone occurred a few times. The chain is built from TRBV5-4 and TRBJ2-1; D call uncertain. The V gene's germline CDR1 is SGHNT and CDR2 YYREEE (reference sequence). V was pared by 0 bases and J by 9 bases, with 7 bases between. CDR3 length: 12 amino acids. The CDR3 region is CASSLDLGEQFF. The CDR3 DNA sequence: TGTGCCAGCAGCTTGGACCTAGGTGAGCAGTTCTTC.

This clone occurred once. The chain carries TRBV10-1 and TRBJ1-1; 11 bases align to TRBD1. Per the germline V gene, CDR1 is WNHNN and CDR2 is SYGVQD (reference sequence). V shed 5 bases and J 0 bases; nucleotides not matched to a gene: 5. There are 16 residues in the CDR3. The CDR3 DNA follows: TGCGCCAGCAGTAAGGGACAGGGGGGCATGAACACTGAAGCTTTCTTT. Translated: CASSKGQGGMNTEAFF.

This CDR3 is CASSQTGQGYEQYF. The CDR3 DNA reads as TGTGCCAGCAGCCAGACGGGACAGGGGTACGAGCAGTACTTC. The chain carries TRBV14 and TRBJ2-5, with 10 bases matching TRBD1. With the DNA end fitting TRBJ2-7 better, the J assignment may be wrong. Looked up from germline, CDR1 is SGHDN and CDR2 is FVKESK. The CDR3 runs to 14 residues.

The chain joins TRBV6-6 to TRBJ2-2, with TRBD2 identical over 8 bases. The length of the CDR3 is 15 residues. The ends lost 5 bases at V and 7 bases at J; junction bases unmatched: 9. Germline V gives CDR1 MNHNY, CDR2 SVGAGI (reference sequence). The chain's CDR3 is CASSPEAGAVGELFF. The DNA of the CDR3 is TGTGCCAGCAGTCCCGAAGCGGGAGCGGTCGGGGAGCTGTTTTTT.

V gene TRBV11-3 combines with J gene TRBJ2-1, with 9 bases identical to TRBD1. This CDR3 comprises 19 residues. The ends lost 3 bases at V and 0 bases at J; junction bases unmatched: 12. Germline V lookup: CDR1 SGHNT, CDR2 YENEEA. CDR3 DNA sequence: TGTGCCAGCAGCTTTGGGGGGGGGACAGGGCGGAGCTCCTACAATGAGCAGTTCTTC. It yields the protein CASSFGGGTGRSSYNEQFF.

This rearrangement joins TRBV5-1 to TRBJ2-7; TRBD1 matches 7 bases. The V gene's germline CDR1 is SGHRS and CDR2 YFSETQ. The CDR3 contains 12 residues. With 5 bases clipped from V and 7 bases from J, the junction kept 6 bases outside the gene matches. CDR3 region: CASRQGQGEQYF. The CDR3 nucleotides are TGCGCCAGCAGACAGGGGCAAGGGGAGCAGTACTTC.

For this clone: Distinct nucleotide sequences in the sample also encode this CDR3. The chain couples TRBV5-6 to TRBJ2-2; a possible D gene is TRBD2 (5 bases). Germline lookup yields CDR1 SGHDT and CDR2 YYEEEE. The CDR3 runs 16 residues. Trimming removed 4 bases from V and 2 bases from J, with 15 bases in between. The CDR3 spells CASSPSRRFNTGELFF. The CDR3 bases are TGTGCCAGCAGCCCATCTAGGAGGTTTAACACCGGGGAGCTGTTTTTT.

CDR3 in DNA: TGTGCCAGCAGTTACGGCAGGGGGCTGGGGAAGACCCAGTACTTC. Protein sequence: CASSYGRGLGKTQYF. The gene calls are TRBV6-5 and TRBJ2-5; 8 positions match TRBD1. The CDR3 extends over 15 amino acids. CDR1 and CDR2 (germline): MNHEY, SVGAGI. The V segment lost 2 bases and the J segment 6 bases; nucleotides outside the gene matches: 8.

This clone was detected only a few times. This rearrangement joins TRBV30 to TRBJ1-4; tentative D call: TRBD1 (5 bases). Germline-derived CDR1 and CDR2 are GTSNPN and SVGIG (reference sequence). The CDR3 has 14 residues. V was cut by 8 bases and J by 0 bases, with 13 bases left in between. In nucleotides, the CDR3 is TGTGCCCGTGGAGGGGCCACAACTAATGAAAAACTGTTTTTT. Amino acid sequence: CARGGATTNEKLFF.